The 2 T cell receptor beta chains below all came from one sample that was sequenced in a study of T cell clonality in common variable immunodeficiency. Some clones are missing from TCRdb's copy, which holds only in-frame ones; the method was immunoSEQ multiplex PCR. Singletons are absent from the sample, which has some 50,000 clones. Material for sequencing was peripheral blood mononuclear cells. The receptors stem from a person aged 18-70 years in good health.

Comment on this clone: The missing CDR3 end, 3 residues past where the read stops, is filled in from the germline J gene. This chain links TRBV30 with TRBJ2-3; D might be TRBD2 (5 bases). This CDR3 is built from 14 residues. Germline V gives CDR1 GTSNPN, CDR2 SVGIG (reference sequence). The CDR3 is CAWSVRGSNQPQYF. The CDR3 DNA, read in part, is TGTGCCTGGAGTGTTCGGGGTAGCAATCAGCCG.

This clone was recorded at least ten times. The CDR3 is cut off 3 residues early in the read; its end comes from the germline J gene. The V gene is TRBV6-4, the J gene TRBJ2-1; 10 bases line up with TRBD2. The CDR3 consists of 15 residues. Losses at the gene ends were 6 bases for V and 5 bases for J; bases not matched to a gene: 7. Germline V gene lookup returns CDR1 MRHNA and CDR2 SNTAGT. CDR3 DNA, as far as it was read: TGTGCCAGCAGCCCGTTAGCGGGGGGCCACAATGAG. As protein: CASSPLAGGHNE. The entire CDR3 protein reads CASSPLAGGHNEQFF.